Below, one T cell receptor (beta chain) is given with its context. Antigen: not known. This entry is derived from a study of T cell repertoires in ileal Crohn's disease. Overall study context: At surgery, about 34% of patients smoked, with median disease duration 7.9 years. About half of patients got postoperative therapy: approximately 12 thiopurines, fewer than 20 anti-TNF. Points from the study as a whole: All patients with clonality above 26.8% had endoscopic recurrence.

Assay used: immunoSEQ multiplex PCR; TCRdb lists only in-frame clones, some missing. Of about 7,000 clones listed, 70% are singletons. The CDR3 runs to 16 residues. Germline V gene data show CDR1 as SGDLS and CDR2 as YYNGEE. The J segment lost 3 bases and the V segment lost 0 bases, leaving 6 bases of the junction unmatched. Sequencing was done on a sample of ileal tissue. The chain carries TRBV9 and TRBJ2-3; 8 bases fit TRBD2. This clonotype originated in an adult with Crohn's disease. CDR3 coding DNA: TGTGCCAGCAGCGTAGCGGACGGGAGGGGTACAGATACGCAGTATTTT. It yields the protein CASSVADGRGTDTQYF.